The 3 T cell receptor beta chains below all came from one sample that was sequenced in a study of blood T cell repertoires in COVID-19. Clones were sequenced by immunoSEQ multiplex PCR, and TCRdb holds only the in-frame ones, with some missing. Of just under 350,000 clones listed, almost 90% are singletons. What was sequenced was peripheral blood. The receptors were sampled from a woman between 65 and 79 years old with COVID-19, enrolled during active disease.

The chain links TRBV5-8 to TRBJ1-5, with D perhaps TRBD1 (6 bases). Trimming took off 2 bases at V and 0 bases at J, with 9 bases between the two ends. The germline V gene has CDR1 SGHTS and CDR2 YDEGEE. The CDR3 contains 15 residues. CDR3 protein: CASSLQGYSNQPQHF. CDR3 in DNA: TGTGCCAGCAGCTTACAGGGTTATAGCAATCAGCCCCAGCATTTT.

This rearrangement joins TRBV15 to TRBJ1-5, with TRBD1 matching over 9 bases. The CDR3 contains 15 residues. In germline, CDR1 is LNHNV, CDR2 YYDKDF (reference sequence). V trimming: 5 bases; J trimming: 3 bases; junction bases outside the gene matches: 5. The CDR3: CATSGRDRVNQPQHF. Written as DNA, the CDR3 is TGTGCCACCAGCGGCCGGGACAGGGTCAATCAGCCCCAGCATTTT.

The V and J genes are TRBV28 and TRBJ1-1; D gene unclear. The V and J ends lost 2 bases and 0 bases respectively, with 10 bases between them. This CDR3 has 15 amino acids. Germline CDR1 reads MDHEN; CDR2 reads SYDVKM. The CDR3 is CASSLGGFLNTEAFF. In DNA form, the CDR3 reads TGTGCCAGCAGTTTAGGAGGGTTCTTGAACACTGAAGCTTTCTTT.